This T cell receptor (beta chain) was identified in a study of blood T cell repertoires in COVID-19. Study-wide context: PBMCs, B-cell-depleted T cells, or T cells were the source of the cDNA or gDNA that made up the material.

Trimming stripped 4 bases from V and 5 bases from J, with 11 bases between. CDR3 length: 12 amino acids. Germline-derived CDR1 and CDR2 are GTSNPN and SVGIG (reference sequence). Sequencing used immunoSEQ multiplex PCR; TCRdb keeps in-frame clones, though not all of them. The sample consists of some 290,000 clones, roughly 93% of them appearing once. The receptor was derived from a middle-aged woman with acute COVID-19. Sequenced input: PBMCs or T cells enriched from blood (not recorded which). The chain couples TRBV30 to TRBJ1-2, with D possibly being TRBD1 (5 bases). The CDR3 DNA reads TGTGCCTGGAATTGGGGGGGGTATGGCTACACCTTC. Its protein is CAWNWGGYGYTF.